What follows are 19 T cell receptor beta chains derived from one specimen sequenced in a study of cytomegalovirus exposure and HLA in healthy donors. With 60 Vbeta and 13 Jbeta primers, the PCR was carried out. Profiled with immunoSEQ multiplex PCR; TCRdb holds only in-frame clones, not every one. This sample has fewer than 180,000 clones, with roughly 83% found just once. The sequenced sample was PBMCs. Source of these receptors: a human donor in good health.

The chain joins TRBV28 to TRBJ1-2, with TRBD1 as a possible D gene (6 bases). The CDR3 totals 13 residues. CDR1 is MDHEN, CDR2 SYDVKM, per germline. Trimming removed 6 bases from V and 8 bases from J, with 16 bases in between. For the CDR3, the DNA is TGTGCCAGCAGGAAGACAGGAACGAGCGGCTACACCTTC. It is translated as CASRKTGTSGYTF.

The V and J genes are TRBV29-1 and TRBJ2-1, with TRBD1 matching over 9 bases. From germline, CDR1 is SQVTM and CDR2 ANQGSEA. J lost 8 bases, V lost 6 bases, and 8 bases had no gene match. The CDR3 is 13 amino acids. CDR3 sequence (DNA): TGCAGCGTCCCAATAACAGGGGGCTATGAGCAGTTCTTC. This translates into CSVPITGGYEQFF.

The V and J genes are TRBV25-1 and TRBJ2-5, with D perhaps TRBD2 (6 bases). The J call may not be correct, given that the DNA end is closer to TRBJ2-7. CDR1 is MGHDK, CDR2 SYGVNS, per germline. The CDR3 totals 15 residues. CDR3 DNA sequence: TGTGCCAGCAGTTGGGGAGAAGCGGGTCACTACGAGCAGTACTTC. Amino acids: CASSWGEAGHYEQYF.

The CDR3 nucleotides read TGTGCCATCACGGGACATCTGTCAGGCTACGAGCAGTACTTC. Translating gives CAITGHLSGYEQYF. The genes are TRBV2 and TRBJ2-7; D perhaps matches TRBD1 (6 bases). The CDR3 runs 14 residues. V was shortened by 10 bases and J by 3 bases, with 19 bases between the two germline ends. Germline V gene data show CDR1 as SNHLY and CDR2 as FYNNEI.

This clone was counted between two and nine times. The gene calls are TRBV28 and TRBJ1-5; no clear D gene. Germline V gene lookup returns CDR1 MDHEN and CDR2 SYDVKM. Trimming shortened V by 3 bases and J by 5 bases, and 14 bases separated the two germline ends. This CDR3 contains 15 residues. The CDR3 reads CASSLTAGGYQPQHF. In nucleotides, the CDR3 is TGTGCCAGCAGTTTGACGGCGGGAGGGTATCAGCCCCAGCATTTT.

The chain links TRBV14 to TRBJ2-7; no clear D. The CDR3 consists of 13 residues. CDR1 is SGHDN and CDR2 is FVKESK in the germline V gene. V was cut by 0 bases and J by 3 bases, with 6 bases left in between. DNA of the CDR3: TGTGCCAGCAGCCAAGATCGCGGCTACGAGCAGTACTTC. It yields the protein CASSQDRGYEQYF.

This clone turned up a few times. This rearrangement joins TRBV2 to TRBJ2-1, with 8 bases identical to TRBD2. This CDR3 has 15 residues. The ends lost 2 bases at V and 9 bases at J; junction bases unmatched: 9. Germline V gene data show CDR1 as SNHLY and CDR2 as FYNNEI. Written as DNA, the CDR3 is TGTGCCAGCAGTGAAATACTCGGGAGGGCCGGTGAGCAGTTCTTC. Protein sequence: CASSEILGRAGEQFF.

This clone turned up a few times. The chain combines TRBV5-6 with TRBJ1-2; possibly TRBD1 for D (6 bases). The germline V and J ends were trimmed by 5 bases and 4 bases, with 12 bases remaining between them. The CDR3 covers 13 residues. Germline values: CDR1 SGHDT, CDR2 YYEEEE. The CDR3 DNA follows: TGTGCCAGCAGTCCACAGGGTATCTATGGCTACACCTTC. Protein: CASSPQGIYGYTF.

Details on this clone: An end of the junction differs from the germline gene, which may be a read error. The genes are TRBV7-6 and TRBJ2-7; 8 nucleotides agree with TRBD1. The CDR3 is 15 residues long. Germline loops: CDR1 SGHVS, CDR2 FNYEAQ. CDR3 in amino acids: CASSLEGQGSDEQYF. The CDR3 coding sequence is TGTGCCAGCAGCTTAGAAGGACAGGGCTCCGACGAGCAGTACTTC. The complete variable domain, with remaining parts taken from reference TRBV7-6 and TRBJ2-7, reads GAGVSQSPRYKVTKRGQDVALRCDPISGHVSLYWYRQALGQGPEFLTYFNYEAQQDKSGLPNDRFSAERPEGSISTLTIQRTEQRDSAMYRCASSLEGQGSDEQYFGPGTRLTVT.

The chain is built from TRBV6-4 and TRBJ2-1; 12 bases are a match to TRBD1. The trim removed 4 bases at V and 8 bases at J, leaving 6 bases unmatched. In germline, CDR1 is MRHNA, CDR2 SNTAGT. CDR3 length: 15 amino acids. The CDR3 is CASSVGTGGAYEQFF. The CDR3 nucleotides are TGTGCCAGCAGTGTTGGGACAGGGGGCGCCTATGAGCAGTTCTTC.

This chain uses TRBV6-5 with TRBJ2-7, with TRBD1 as a possible D gene (6 bases). Per germline, CDR1 MNHEY and CDR2 SVGAGI. This CDR3 is 14 amino acids long. Trimming took off 5 bases at V and 2 bases at J, with 13 bases between the two ends. This CDR3 reads CASSITGPAYEQYF. CDR3 DNA: TGTGCCAGCAGTATAACAGGGCCTGCCTACGAGCAGTACTTC.

This sequence joins TRBV7-6 and TRBJ2-3, with 7 positions matching TRBD2. Germline V gene data show CDR1 as SGHVS and CDR2 as FNYEAQ. Unmatched junction bases numbered 3, after V lost 2 bases and J lost 1 base. The CDR3 extends over 15 amino acids. CDR3 sequence reads: CASSLTGLRTDTQYF. The CDR3 nucleotides read TGTGCCAGCAGCTTAACGGGACTACGCACAGATACGCAGTATTTT.

This clone was observed a few times. The chain carries TRBV6-1 and TRBJ1-4; D unresolved. Germline V gene sequence: CDR1 MNHNS, CDR2 SASEGT. The CDR3 is made up of 13 amino acids. The V gene lost 6 bases and the J gene lost 5 bases, with 10 bases spanning the gap. CDR3 in DNA: TGTGCCAGCAGGGTAGAGTTGAATGAAAAACTGTTTTTT. Translation: CASRVELNEKLFF.

The chain recombines TRBV15 with TRBJ1-1, with D unclear. V was trimmed by 1 base and J by 3 bases, leaving 12 bases between them. CDR3 length equals 15 residues. CDR1 and CDR2 (germline): LNHNV, YYDKDF (reference sequence). The CDR3 sequence is CATSRAGLLDTEAFF. In DNA, the CDR3 is TGTGCCACCAGCAGAGCAGGCCTACTGGACACTGAAGCTTTCTTT.

V gene TRBV29-1 combines with J gene TRBJ1-1, with 7 positions matching TRBD1. Trimming cost V 4 bases and J 3 bases; bases outside gene matches: 11. The CDR3 sequence is 15 residues long. Germline V gene lookup returns CDR1 SQVTM and CDR2 ANQGSEA. The CDR3 protein is CSVGTGAGGDTEAFF. The CDR3 DNA reads TGCAGCGTTGGGACAGGAGCGGGGGGGGACACTGAAGCTTTCTTT.

The chain uses TRBV10-3 and TRBJ2-1; 13 positions agree with TRBD2. Germline V CDR1 and CDR2: ENHRY, SYGVKD. This CDR3 comprises 20 residues. The J segment lost 0 bases and the V segment lost 4 bases, leaving 12 bases of the junction unmatched. The CDR3 reads CAISGAPGTSGVSSYNEQFF. DNA for the CDR3: TGTGCCATCAGTGGCGCACCCGGGACTAGCGGGGTGAGCTCCTACAATGAGCAGTTCTTC.

V usage is TRBV7-6 and J usage is TRBJ2-1, with 11 bases matching TRBD2. The CDR3 sequence is 14 residues long. The ends lost 4 bases at V and 9 bases at J; junction bases unmatched: 5. The germline CDR1 and CDR2 sequences are SGHVS and FNYEAQ. In nucleotides, the CDR3 is TGTGCCAGCAGCTCTACGACTAGCGGGGTTGAGCAGTTCTTC. Its translation: CASSSTTSGVEQFF.

V usage is TRBV25-1 and J usage is TRBJ1-3; D call uncertain. V lost 5 bases to trimming and J lost 4 bases, with 6 bases between them. The CDR3 covers 12 residues. In germline, CDR1 is MGHDK, CDR2 SYGVNS. The CDR3 loop reads CASSLFGNTIYF. DNA of the CDR3: TGTGCCAGCAGTCTCTTCGGAAACACCATATATTTT.

The chain carries TRBV6-5 and TRBJ1-1; possible D gene TRBD1, 6 bases. The CDR3 runs 14 residues. Per the germline V gene, CDR1 is MNHEY and CDR2 is SVGAGI. V was cut by 5 bases and J by 11 bases, with 21 bases left in between. The CDR3 spells CASSPQQGTTVAFF. The CDR3 DNA follows: TGTGCCAGCAGTCCTCAACAGGGAACTACTGTCGCTTTCTTT.